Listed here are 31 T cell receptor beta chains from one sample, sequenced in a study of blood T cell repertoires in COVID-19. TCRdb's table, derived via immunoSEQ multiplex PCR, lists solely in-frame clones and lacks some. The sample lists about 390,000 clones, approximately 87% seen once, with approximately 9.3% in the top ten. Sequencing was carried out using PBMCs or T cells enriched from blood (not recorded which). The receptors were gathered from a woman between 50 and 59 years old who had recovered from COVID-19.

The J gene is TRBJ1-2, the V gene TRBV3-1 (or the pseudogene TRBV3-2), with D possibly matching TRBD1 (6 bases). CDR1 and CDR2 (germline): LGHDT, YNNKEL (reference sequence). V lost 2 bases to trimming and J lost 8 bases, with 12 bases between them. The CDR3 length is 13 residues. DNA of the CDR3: TGTGCCAGCAGCCAAAACAGGGTAAGCGGCTACACCTTC. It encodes CASSQNRVSGYTF.

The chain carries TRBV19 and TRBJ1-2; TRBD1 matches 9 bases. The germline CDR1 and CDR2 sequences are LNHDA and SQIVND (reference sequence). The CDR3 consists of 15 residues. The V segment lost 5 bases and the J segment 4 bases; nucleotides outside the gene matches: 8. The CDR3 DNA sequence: TGTGCCAGTAGTCCAGGACAGGGGCCCCTCTATGGCTACACCTTC. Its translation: CASSPGQGPLYGYTF.

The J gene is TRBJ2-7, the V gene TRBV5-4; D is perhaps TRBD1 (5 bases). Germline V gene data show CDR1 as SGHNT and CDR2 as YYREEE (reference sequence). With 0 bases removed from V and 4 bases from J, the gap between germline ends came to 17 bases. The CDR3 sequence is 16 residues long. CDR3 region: CASSLAGRAETYEQYF. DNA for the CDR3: TGTGCCAGCAGCTTGGCCGGCAGGGCGGAGACTTACGAGCAGTACTTC.

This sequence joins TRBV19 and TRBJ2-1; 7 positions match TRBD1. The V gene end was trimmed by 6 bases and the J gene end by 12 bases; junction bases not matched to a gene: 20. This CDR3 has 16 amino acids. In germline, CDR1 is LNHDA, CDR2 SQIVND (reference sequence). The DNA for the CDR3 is TGTGCCAGTAGCCCCCACCGGGACAGTAGTGTTGTCGGGCAGTTCTTC. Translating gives CASSPHRDSSVVGQFF.

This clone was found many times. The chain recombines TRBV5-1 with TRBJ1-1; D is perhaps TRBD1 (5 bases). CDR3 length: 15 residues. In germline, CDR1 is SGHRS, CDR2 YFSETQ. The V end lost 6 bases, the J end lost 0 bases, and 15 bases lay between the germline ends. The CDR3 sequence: CASTGGQGMNTEAFF. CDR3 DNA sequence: TGCGCCAGCACCGGAGGGCAGGGAATGAACACTGAAGCTTTCTTT.

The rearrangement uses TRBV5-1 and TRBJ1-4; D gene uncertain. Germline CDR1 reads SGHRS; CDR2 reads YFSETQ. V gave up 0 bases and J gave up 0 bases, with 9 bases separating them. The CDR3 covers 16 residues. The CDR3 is CASSLADQATNEKLFF. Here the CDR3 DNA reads TGCGCCAGCAGCTTGGCCGATCAGGCAACTAATGAAAAACTGTTTTTT.

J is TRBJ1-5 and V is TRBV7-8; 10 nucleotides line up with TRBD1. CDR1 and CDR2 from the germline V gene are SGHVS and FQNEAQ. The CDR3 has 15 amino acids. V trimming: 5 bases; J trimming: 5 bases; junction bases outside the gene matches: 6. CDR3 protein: CASSPTGGRDQPQHF. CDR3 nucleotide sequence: TGTGCCAGCAGCCCGACAGGGGGCCGGGATCAGCCCCAGCATTTT.

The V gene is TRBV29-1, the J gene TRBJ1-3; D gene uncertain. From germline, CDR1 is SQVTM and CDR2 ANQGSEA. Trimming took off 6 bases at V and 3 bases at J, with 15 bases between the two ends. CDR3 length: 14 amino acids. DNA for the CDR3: TGCAGCGTGGCCCAATATGGTCTTGGAAACACCATATATTTT. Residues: CSVAQYGLGNTIYF.

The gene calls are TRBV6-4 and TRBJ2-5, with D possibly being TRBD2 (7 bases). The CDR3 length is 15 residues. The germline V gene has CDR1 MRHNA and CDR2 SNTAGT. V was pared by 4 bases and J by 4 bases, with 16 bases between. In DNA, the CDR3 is TGTGCCAGCAGTGGTACGCGGGGGCGCGTAGAGACCCAGTACTTC. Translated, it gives CASSGTRGRVETQYF.

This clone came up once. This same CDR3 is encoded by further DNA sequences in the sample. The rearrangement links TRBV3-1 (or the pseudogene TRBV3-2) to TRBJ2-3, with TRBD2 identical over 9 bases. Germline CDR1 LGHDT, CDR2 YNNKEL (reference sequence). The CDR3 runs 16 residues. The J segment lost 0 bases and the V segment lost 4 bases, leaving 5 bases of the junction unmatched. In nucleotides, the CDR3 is TGTGCCAGCAGCCCCTTGGCGGGGGGGAGCACAGATACGCAGTATTTT. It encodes CASSPLAGGSTDTQYF.

In DNA form, the CDR3 reads TGTGCCAGCAGCTTAGAACAGGGCAACACTGAAGCTTTCTTT. As protein: CASSLEQGNTEAFF. The genes are TRBV7-9 and TRBJ1-1, with D possibly matching TRBD1 (6 bases). With 1 base removed from V and 2 bases from J, the gap between germline ends came to 8 bases. CDR1 is SEHNR, CDR2 FQNEAQ, per germline (reference sequence). The CDR3 extends over 14 amino acids. The whole variable domain, filled in from reference TRBV7-9 and TRBJ1-1, reads DTGVSQNPRHKITKRGQNVTFRCDPISEHNRLYWYRQTLGQGPEFLTYFQNEAQLEKSRLLSDRFSAERPKGSFSTLEIQRTEQGDSAMYLCASSLEQGNTEAFFGQGTRLTVV.

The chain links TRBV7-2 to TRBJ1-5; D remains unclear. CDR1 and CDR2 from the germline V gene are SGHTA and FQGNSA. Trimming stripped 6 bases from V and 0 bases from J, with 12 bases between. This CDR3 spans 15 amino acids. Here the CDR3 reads CASRPGLASNQPQHF. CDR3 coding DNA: TGTGCCAGCAGACCGGGCCTAGCTAGCAATCAGCCCCAGCATTTT. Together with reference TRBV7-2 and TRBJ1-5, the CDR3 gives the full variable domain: GAGVSQSPSNKVTEKGKDVELRCDPISGHTALYWYRQSLGQGLEFLIYFQGNSAPDKSGLPSDRFSAERTGGSVSTLTIQRTQQEDSAVYLCASRPGLASNQPQHFGDGTRLSIL.

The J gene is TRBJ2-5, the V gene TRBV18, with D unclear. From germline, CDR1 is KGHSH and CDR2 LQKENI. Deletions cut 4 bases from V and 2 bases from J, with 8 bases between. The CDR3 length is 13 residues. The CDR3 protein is CASSRAAQETQYF. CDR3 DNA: TGTGCCAGCTCACGCGCCGCTCAAGAGACCCAGTACTTC.

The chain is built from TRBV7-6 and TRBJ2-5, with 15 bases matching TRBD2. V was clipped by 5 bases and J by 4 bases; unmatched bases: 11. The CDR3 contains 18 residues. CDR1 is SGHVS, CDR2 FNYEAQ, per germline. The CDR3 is CASSNGGLAGGRAETQYF. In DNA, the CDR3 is TGTGCCAGCAGCAACGGGGGACTAGCGGGGGGCCGGGCAGAGACCCAGTACTTC.

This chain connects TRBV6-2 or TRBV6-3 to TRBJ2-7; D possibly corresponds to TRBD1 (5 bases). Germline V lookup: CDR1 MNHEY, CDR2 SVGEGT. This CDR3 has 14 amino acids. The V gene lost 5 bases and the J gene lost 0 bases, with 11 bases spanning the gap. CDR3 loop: CASSDSLSSYEQYF. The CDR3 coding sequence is TGTGCCAGCAGTGACAGCTTGAGCTCCTACGAGCAGTACTTC.

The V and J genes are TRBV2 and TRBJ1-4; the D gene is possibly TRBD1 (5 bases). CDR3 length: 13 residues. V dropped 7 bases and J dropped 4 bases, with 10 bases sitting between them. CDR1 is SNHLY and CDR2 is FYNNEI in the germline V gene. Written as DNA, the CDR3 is TGTGCCAGCAAAAGAAGGGGTAATGAAAAACTGTTTTTT. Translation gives CASKRRGNEKLFF.

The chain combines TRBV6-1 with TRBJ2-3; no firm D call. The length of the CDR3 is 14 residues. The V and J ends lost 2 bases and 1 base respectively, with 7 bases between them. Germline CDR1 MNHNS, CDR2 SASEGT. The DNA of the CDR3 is TGTGCCAGCAGTGAACTGCGGCGCACAGATACGCAGTATTTT. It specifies CASSELRRTDTQYF.

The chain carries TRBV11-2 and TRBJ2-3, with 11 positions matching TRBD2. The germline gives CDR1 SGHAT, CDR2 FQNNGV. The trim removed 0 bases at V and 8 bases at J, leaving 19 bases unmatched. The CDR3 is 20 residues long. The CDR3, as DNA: TGTGCCAGCAGCTTAGACGCTCCGGTACTAGCGGGGGCCTACTCACGTACGCAGTATTTT. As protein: CASSLDAPVLAGAYSRTQYF. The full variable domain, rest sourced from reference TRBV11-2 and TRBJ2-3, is EAGVAQSPRYKIIEKRQSVAFWCNPISGHATLYWYQQILGQGPKLLIQFQNNGVVDDSQLPKDRFSAERLKGVDSTLKIQPAKLEDSAVYLCASSLDAPVLAGAYSRTQYFGPGTRLTVL.

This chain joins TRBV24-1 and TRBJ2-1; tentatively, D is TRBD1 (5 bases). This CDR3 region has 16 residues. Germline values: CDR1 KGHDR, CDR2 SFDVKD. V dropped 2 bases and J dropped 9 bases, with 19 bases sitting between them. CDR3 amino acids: CATSDSETQGLGEQFF. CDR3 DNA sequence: TGTGCCACCAGTGATTCCGAGACTCAGGGCTTGGGTGAGCAGTTCTTC.

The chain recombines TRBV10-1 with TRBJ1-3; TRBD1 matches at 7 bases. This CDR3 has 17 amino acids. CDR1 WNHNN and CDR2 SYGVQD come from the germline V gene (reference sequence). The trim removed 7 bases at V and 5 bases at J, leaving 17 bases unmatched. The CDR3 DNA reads TGCGCCAGCATTAAGGACAGGCATCAGTTGAATAGAAACACCATATATTTT. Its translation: CASIKDRHQLNRNTIYF.

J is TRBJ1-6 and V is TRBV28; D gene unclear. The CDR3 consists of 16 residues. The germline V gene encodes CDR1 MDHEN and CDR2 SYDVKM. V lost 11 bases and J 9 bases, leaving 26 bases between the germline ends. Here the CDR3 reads CASQTSRGLNSSPLHF. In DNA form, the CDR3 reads TGTGCCTCCCAAACCTCCAGAGGGTTAAACAGTTCACCCCTCCACTTT.

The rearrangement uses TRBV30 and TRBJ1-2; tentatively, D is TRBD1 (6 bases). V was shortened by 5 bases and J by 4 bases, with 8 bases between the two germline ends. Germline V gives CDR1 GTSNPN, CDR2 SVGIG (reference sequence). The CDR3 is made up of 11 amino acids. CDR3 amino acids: CAWQGSYGYTF. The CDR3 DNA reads TGTGCCTGGCAGGGGAGCTATGGCTACACCTTC.

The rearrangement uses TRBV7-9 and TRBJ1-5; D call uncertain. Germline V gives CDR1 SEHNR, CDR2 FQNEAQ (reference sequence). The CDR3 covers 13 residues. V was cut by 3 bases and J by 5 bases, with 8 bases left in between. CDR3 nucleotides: TGTGCCAGCAGCTTGACAAATGATCAGCCCCAGCATTTT. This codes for CASSLTNDQPQHF. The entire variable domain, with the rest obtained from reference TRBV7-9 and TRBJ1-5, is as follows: DTGVSQNPRHKITKRGQNVTFRCDPISEHNRLYWYRQTLGQGPEFLTYFQNEAQLEKSRLLSDRFSAERPKGSFSTLEIQRTEQGDSAMYLCASSLTNDQPQHFGDGTRLSIL.

The CDR3 reads CTSSQVNRTSGNTIYF. The CDR3, as DNA: TGCACCAGCAGCCAAGTTAACAGGACCTCTGGAAACACCATATATTTT. The chain is built from TRBV1 and TRBJ1-3; the table's D gene call, TRBD1, was not cross checked with the DNA. TRBV1 is classified as a pseudogene. The CDR3 sequence is 16 residues long.

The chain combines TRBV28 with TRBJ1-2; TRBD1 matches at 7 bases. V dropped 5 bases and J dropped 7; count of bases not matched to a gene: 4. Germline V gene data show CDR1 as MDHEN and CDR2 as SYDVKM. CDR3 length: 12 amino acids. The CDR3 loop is CASSPTGVGYTF. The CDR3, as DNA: TGTGCCAGCAGTCCTACAGGGGTTGGCTACACCTTC.

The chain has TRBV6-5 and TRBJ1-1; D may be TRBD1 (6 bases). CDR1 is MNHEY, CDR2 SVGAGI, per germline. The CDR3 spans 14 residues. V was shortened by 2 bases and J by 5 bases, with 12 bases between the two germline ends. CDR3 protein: CASSYTQGETEAFF. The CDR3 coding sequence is TGTGCCAGCAGTTACACACAGGGAGAGACTGAAGCTTTCTTT.

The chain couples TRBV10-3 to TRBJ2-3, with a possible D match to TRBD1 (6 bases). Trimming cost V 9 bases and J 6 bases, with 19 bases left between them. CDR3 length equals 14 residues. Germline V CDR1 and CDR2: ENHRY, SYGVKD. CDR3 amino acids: CAILRGIGPDTQYF. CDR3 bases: TGTGCCATTCTCAGGGGTATCGGACCGGATACGCAGTATTTT.

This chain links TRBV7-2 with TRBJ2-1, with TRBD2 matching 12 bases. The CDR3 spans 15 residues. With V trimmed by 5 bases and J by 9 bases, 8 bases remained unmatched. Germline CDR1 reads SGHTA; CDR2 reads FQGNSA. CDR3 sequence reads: CASSPTSGGRLEQFF. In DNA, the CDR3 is TGTGCCAGCAGCCCTACTAGCGGGGGGAGACTTGAGCAGTTCTTC.

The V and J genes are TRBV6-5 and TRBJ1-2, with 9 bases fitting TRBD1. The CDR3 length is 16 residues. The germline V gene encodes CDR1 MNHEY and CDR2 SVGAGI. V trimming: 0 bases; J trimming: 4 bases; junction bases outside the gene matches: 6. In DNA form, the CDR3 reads TGTGCCAGCAGTTACTCCTGGACAGGGGCGCGCTATGGCTACACCTTC. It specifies CASSYSWTGARYGYTF.

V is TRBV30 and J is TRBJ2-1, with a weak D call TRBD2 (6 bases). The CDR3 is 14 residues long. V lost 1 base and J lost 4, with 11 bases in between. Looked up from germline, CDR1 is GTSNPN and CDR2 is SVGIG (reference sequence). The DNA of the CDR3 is TGTGCCTGGAGTGGTCGGGGGACTTACAATGAGCAGTTCTTC. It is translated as CAWSGRGTYNEQFF.

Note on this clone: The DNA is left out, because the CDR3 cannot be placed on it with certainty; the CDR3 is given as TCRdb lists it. The CDR3 loop is CASSFGPGDGATEAFF. The V and J genes are TRBV5-1 and TRBJ1-1; TRBD1, the table's D call, lacks a check against the DNA. Germline CDR1 is SGHRS and CDR2 is YFSETQ. 16 amino acids form the CDR3, both terminal residues included.